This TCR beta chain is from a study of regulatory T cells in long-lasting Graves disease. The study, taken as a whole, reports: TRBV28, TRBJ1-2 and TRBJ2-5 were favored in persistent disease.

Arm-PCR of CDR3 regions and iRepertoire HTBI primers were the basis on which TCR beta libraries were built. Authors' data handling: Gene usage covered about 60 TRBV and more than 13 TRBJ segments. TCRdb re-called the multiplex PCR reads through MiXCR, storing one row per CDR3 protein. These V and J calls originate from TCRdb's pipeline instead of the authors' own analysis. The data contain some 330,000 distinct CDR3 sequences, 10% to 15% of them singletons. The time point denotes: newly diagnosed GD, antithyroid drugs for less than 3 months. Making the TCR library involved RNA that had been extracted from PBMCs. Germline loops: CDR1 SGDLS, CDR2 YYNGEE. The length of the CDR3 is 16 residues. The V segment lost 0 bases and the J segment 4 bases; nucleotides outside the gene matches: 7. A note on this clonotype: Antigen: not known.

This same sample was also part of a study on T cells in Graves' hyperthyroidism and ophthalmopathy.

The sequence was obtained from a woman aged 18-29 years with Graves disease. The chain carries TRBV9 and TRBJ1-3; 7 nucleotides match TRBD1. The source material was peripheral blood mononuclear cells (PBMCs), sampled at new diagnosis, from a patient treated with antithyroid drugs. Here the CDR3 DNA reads TGTGCCAGCAGCGTAGGGGTAACAGGGGAAGGAAACACCATATATTTT. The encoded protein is CASSVGVTGEGNTIYF.